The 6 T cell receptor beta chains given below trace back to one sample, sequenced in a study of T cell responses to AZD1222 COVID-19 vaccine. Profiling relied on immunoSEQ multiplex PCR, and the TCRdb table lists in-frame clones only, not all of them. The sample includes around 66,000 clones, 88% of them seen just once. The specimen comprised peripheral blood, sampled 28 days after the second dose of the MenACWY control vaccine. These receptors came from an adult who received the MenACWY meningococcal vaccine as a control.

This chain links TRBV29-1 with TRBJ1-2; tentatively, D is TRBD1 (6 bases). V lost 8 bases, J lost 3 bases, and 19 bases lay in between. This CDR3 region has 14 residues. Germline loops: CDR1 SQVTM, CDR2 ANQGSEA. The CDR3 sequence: CSTGEQGGDYGYTF. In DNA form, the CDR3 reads TGCAGCACAGGTGAACAGGGTGGCGACTATGGCTACACCTTC.

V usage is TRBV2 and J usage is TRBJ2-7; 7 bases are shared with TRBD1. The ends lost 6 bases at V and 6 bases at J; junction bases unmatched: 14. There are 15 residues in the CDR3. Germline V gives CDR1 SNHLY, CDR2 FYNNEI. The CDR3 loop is CASSLFRQGTGEQYF. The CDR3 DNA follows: TGTGCCAGCAGCCTATTCAGACAGGGCACCGGCGAGCAGTACTTC.

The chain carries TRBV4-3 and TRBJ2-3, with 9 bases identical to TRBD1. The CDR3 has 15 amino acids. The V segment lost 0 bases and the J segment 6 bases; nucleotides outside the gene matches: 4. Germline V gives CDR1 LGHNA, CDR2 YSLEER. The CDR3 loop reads CASSQDGTGSDTQYF. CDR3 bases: TGCGCCAGCAGCCAAGATGGGACAGGGTCCGATACGCAGTATTTT.

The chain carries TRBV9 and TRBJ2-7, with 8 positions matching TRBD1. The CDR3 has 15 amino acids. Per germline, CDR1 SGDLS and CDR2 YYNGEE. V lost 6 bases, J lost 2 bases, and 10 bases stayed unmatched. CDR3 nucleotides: TGTGCCAGCACCTCAAGGGGGACAGGAACCTACGAGCAGTACTTC. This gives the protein CASTSRGTGTYEQYF.

CDR3 in amino acids: CASKTGTGLETQYF. CDR3 nucleotide sequence: TGCGCCAGTAAGACCGGGACAGGGCTAGAGACCCAGTACTTC. V and J are TRBV5-1 and TRBJ2-5, with TRBD1 identical over 9 bases. V dropped 8 bases and J dropped 4; count of bases not matched to a gene: 9. Looked up from germline, CDR1 is SGHRS and CDR2 is YFSETQ. The CDR3 contains 14 residues. Combining the CDR3 with reference TRBV5-1 and TRBJ2-5 gives the whole variable domain KAGVTQTPRYLIKTRGQQVTLSCSPISGHRSVSWYQQTPGQGLQFLFEYFSETQRNKGNFPGRFSGRQFSNSRSEMNVSTLELGDSALYLCASKTGTGLETQYFGPGTRLLVL.

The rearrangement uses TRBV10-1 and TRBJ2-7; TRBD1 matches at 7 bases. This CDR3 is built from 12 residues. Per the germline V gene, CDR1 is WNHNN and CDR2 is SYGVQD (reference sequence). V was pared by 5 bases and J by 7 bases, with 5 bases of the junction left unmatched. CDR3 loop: CASSKTGSEQYF. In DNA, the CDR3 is TGCGCCAGCAGTAAGACAGGGAGTGAGCAGTACTTC.